This T cell receptor beta chain was captured by sequencing in a study of siplizumab effects on memory and regulatory T cells. Study findings and constraints: No naive or memory phenotype could be assigned to roughly 80-95% of proliferating clones. Unstimulated subsets were the mapping target of only a minor fraction of alloreactive clones. Naive T cells looked more diverse than memory cells, and they looked like major contributors to the alloresponse. Under siplizumab, alloreactive sequences traced to unstimulated CD4+ memory cells were significantly reduced.

The length of the CDR3 is 17 residues. Germline CDR1 is SGHNT and CDR2 is YYREEE (reference sequence). V lost 4 bases and J lost 2; bases outside the gene matches: 9. Using immunoSEQ multiplex PCR, the repertoire was profiled, and TCRdb retains in-frame clones only, with some absent. The sample yields roughly 100,000 clones, approximately 90% seen once. Of note for this clone: As yet, its antigen is unknown.

Sequencing was carried out using CD4+ T cells sorted from blood. The sequence was obtained from a human donor in good health. The rearrangement joins TRBV5-4 to TRBJ1-3; 10 nucleotides align to TRBD1. CDR3 sequence reads: CASSHLSGTGAGNTIYF. CDR3 sequence (DNA): TGTGCCAGCAGCCATTTAAGTGGGACAGGGGCTGGAAACACCATATATTTT.